This T cell receptor (beta chain) derives from a study of beta chain features in type 1 diabetes. Study results and caveats: Type 1 diabetes patients had TCRB CDR3s that were shorter (moderately but significantly so) in all four CD4+ subsets.

Expressed TCRB transcripts were sequenced, since all the RNA that had been isolated was reverse transcribed. Method: immunoSEQ multiplex PCR; TCRdb's copy keeps in-frame clones and lacks some. The sample has 300,000 to 350,000 clones, 9.3% seen once. In regard to this clone: The antigen is undetermined.

The material sequenced was central memory CD4+ T cells from blood. This TCR was recovered from a man aged 25-40 years with type 1 diabetes.

Here the CDR3 DNA reads TGTGCCAGCCTCCCGGGACAGGGGGCGAACACTGAAGCTTTCTTT. It specifies CASLPGQGANTEAFF. This chain joins TRBV6-1 and TRBJ1-1, with 12 positions matching TRBD1. The V gene's germline CDR1 is MNHNS and CDR2 SASEGT. Trimming cost V 8 bases and J 1 base; bases outside gene matches: 5. CDR3 length: 15 amino acids.